Listed below are T cell receptor beta chains from one sample, sequenced in a study of OX40 agonist ivuxolimab in advanced cancers. Here immunoSEQ multiplex PCR was the method, and the copy in TCRdb shows in-frame clones only, minus some. The data show about 79,000 clones, less than 95% seen once. Here the sequenced sample was CD4+ or CD8+ T cells sorted from blood, taken in a trial of the OX40 agonist ivuxolimab. These receptors all come from an adult with an advanced solid tumor such as melanoma, head and neck, liver or kidney cancer. Each CDR3 is given with its conserved first and last residue. A D gene is named only where the DNA matches it firmly. Some rows have no size entry. The others give once, few or many, or a class for an expanded clone.

DNA	CDR3	size	V	D	J
TGCGCCAGCAGCCCCGCGAACCCTGGCTATGGCTACACCTTC	CASSPANPGYGYTF	-	TRBV4-1	-	TRBJ1-2
TGTGCCAGTAGTATAGATGGACAGGGGGGAAACACTGAAGCTTTCTTT	CASSIDGQGGNTEAFF	-	TRBV19	TRBD1	TRBJ1-1
TGCGCCAGCAGCCGAGACAGGCTAACTAATGAAAAACTGTTTTTT	CASSRDRLTNEKLFF	-	TRBV4-1	-	TRBJ1-4
TGCGCCAGCAGCCAAGGGGCTTACTTAGGCACTGAAGCTTTCTTT	CASSQGAYLGTEAFF	-	TRBV4-1	-	TRBJ1-1
TGCGCCAGCAGCCCATTACTAGCGGGGGGTCCAGATACGCAGTATTTT	CASSPLLAGGPDTQYF	-	TRBV5-1	TRBD2	TRBJ2-3
TGTGCCAGCAGTTACTTCGAGACCTCCGGGGAGCTGTTTTTT	CASSYFETSGELFF	-	TRBV6-6	-	TRBJ2-2
TGTGCCTGGGGGGGGAACTCCTACGAGCAGTACTTC	CAWGGNSYEQYF	once	TRBV30	-	TRBJ2-7
TGTGCCACCGACAACTCAGGAGAGACTGAAGCTTTCTTT	CATDNSGETEAFF	-	TRBV28	-	TRBJ1-1
TGTGCCAGCAGCCCACCGGACTCCAGCCCCAACTATGGCTACACCTTC	CASSPPDSSPNYGYTF	-	TRBV7-9	-	TRBJ1-2
TGTGCCTGGAGCCGGGGAGGGGGCGGGTTCTTC	CAWSRGGGGFF	once	TRBV30	-	TRBJ2-1
TGTGCCAGCAGCATGGGACAGGGAGGTGAAAAACTGTTTTTT	CASSMGQGGEKLFF	-	TRBV13	TRBD1	TRBJ1-4
TGTGCCAGCAGTTTCCCCGGGGAGCTGTTTTTT	CASSFPGELFF	-	TRBV28	-	TRBJ2-2
TGTGCCAGCGCCACCGGCTTTTTAGGGGAGGACACCGGGGAGCTGTTTTTT	CASATGFLGEDTGELFF	-	TRBV2	-	TRBJ2-2
TGTGCCAGCAGTTTAGTCGGCAGATACCAGCCCCAGCATTTT	CASSLVGRYQPQHF	-	TRBV27	-	TRBJ1-5
TGTGCCAGCAGGCCCGGGACAGAACAAGAGACCCAGTACTTC	CASRPGTEQETQYF	-	TRBV2	TRBD1	TRBJ2-5
TGTGCCAGCAGCGGGACTAGCAGAATCAATGAGCAGTTCTTC	CASSGTSRINEQFF	-	TRBV7-9	TRBD2	TRBJ2-1
TGTGCCAGCAGTGAATCGGGGGACACAGATACGCAGTATTTT	CASSESGDTDTQYF	-	TRBV25-1	-	TRBJ2-3
TGCGCCAGCAGCCAAGATGGGCAGGTTTCTGACTACGAGCAGTACTTC	CASSQDGQVSDYEQYF	-	TRBV4-1	-	TRBJ2-7
TGTGCCAGCAGTCCTGGGGGAGGATCCTACAATGAGCAGTTCTTC	CASSPGGGSYNEQFF	-	TRBV2	-	TRBJ2-1
TGTGCCAGCAGCCCAGAATCCGGGGTTGCCTACGAGCAGTACTTC	CASSPESGVAYEQYF	once	TRBV9	-	TRBJ2-7
TGCGCCAGCAGCCAAGATCCCCGGGACATCTATTCACCCCTCCACTTT	CASSQDPRDIYSPLHF	-	TRBV4-3	-	TRBJ1-6
TGTGCCAGCAGTTTATCCATAAGTGAAGCTTTCTTT	CASSLSISEAFF	-	TRBV28	-	TRBJ1-1
TGCGCCAGCAGCATCAGGGATCCCAATCAGCCCCAGCATTTT	CASSIRDPNQPQHF	few	TRBV5-1	-	TRBJ1-5
TGTGCCAGCAGCTTAGACAGAGAAGAGACCCAGTACTTC	CASSLDREETQYF	-	TRBV7-9	-	TRBJ2-5
TGTGCCAGCAGTCCCCTCTCGAGGGGGGAGATCTACGAGCAGTACTTC	CASSPLSRGEIYEQYF	-	TRBV28	-	TRBJ2-7
TGTGCCAGCAGCTTAACCTTAGGGAACAATGAGCAGTTCTTC	CASSLTLGNNEQFF	-	TRBV6-5	-	TRBJ2-1
TGTGCCAGCAGCTTAGCGCCCTTTCAGGCCGCAACTAATGAAAAACTGTTTTTT	CASSLAPFQAATNEKLFF	-	TRBV7-9	-	TRBJ1-4
TGTGCCAGCAGCCATCAGGGGCAAGAGACCCAGTACTTC	CASSHQGQETQYF	once	TRBV27	-	TRBJ2-5
TGTGCCAGCAGTTCTACAGACGGACAAAATGAGCAGTTCTTC	CASSSTDGQNEQFF	-	TRBV27	-	TRBJ2-1
TGTGCCAGCAGGGTTTATGGATCCGTAAGTTACGAGCAGTACTTC	CASRVYGSVSYEQYF	-	TRBV11-2	-	TRBJ2-7
TGTGCCAGCAGTGAGAGGGCAGATTATGACGAGCAGTACTTC	CASSERADYDEQYF	-	TRBV6-1	-	TRBJ2-7
TGTGCCAGCAGCTTGACCGGTGTTAGCTCCTACAATGAGCAGTTCTTC	CASSLTGVSSYNEQFF	once	TRBV5-6	-	TRBJ2-1
TGTGCCAGCAGCTTCCTGGACCGCCCCTACGAGCAGTACTTC	CASSFLDRPYEQYF	-	TRBV13	-	TRBJ2-7
TGTGCCAGCAGCGTCGACCCGGGAGTAAGTTCACCCCTCCACTTT	CASSVDPGVSSPLHF	-	TRBV9	-	TRBJ1-6
TGTGCCAGCAGTGACTACGAGCAGTACTTC	CASSDYEQYF	-	TRBV28	-	TRBJ2-7
TGTGCCAGCAGCAAAGGGGGTGGCGGGGAGCTGTTTTTT	CASSKGGGGELFF	-	TRBV7-3	-	TRBJ2-2
TGTGCCAGCAGCTTAGGACCTGGAGGGACCGGGGAGCTGTTTTTT	CASSLGPGGTGELFF	-	TRBV7-3	-	TRBJ2-2
TGTGCCAGCAGCTTGGCCTCAGGGGTCTACGAGCAGTACTTC	CASSLASGVYEQYF	-	TRBV5-6	-	TRBJ2-7
TGTGCCAGCAGTGGAGACAGCCTGGGCTATGGCTACACCTTC	CASSGDSLGYGYTF	once	TRBV6-5	-	TRBJ1-2
TGTGCCAGCAGCCAGGGGGGGGAGCAGTACTTC	CASSQGGEQYF	-	TRBV7-8	-	TRBJ2-7
TGTGCCAGCAGTTACGCCGGGGCAAATCAGCCCCAGCATTTT	CASSYAGANQPQHF	-	TRBV6-5	-	TRBJ1-5
TGTGCCAGCAGCCTAACGGACAGTGTGGATACGCAGTATTTT	CASSLTDSVDTQYF	-	TRBV7-8	-	TRBJ2-3
TGTGCCAGCAGTCATGGGTGGAGGGACGCCGAACTGAACACTGAAGCTTTCTTT	CASSHGWRDAELNTEAFF	once	TRBV28	-	TRBJ1-1
TGTGCCAGCACCCCTGGAACACGAGGAGCCTACGAGCAGTACTTC	CASTPGTRGAYEQYF	-	TRBV27	-	TRBJ2-7
TGTGCCAGCAGCCCCAGGGTGGCGGGGAGCTACAATGAGCAGTTCTTC	CASSPRVAGSYNEQFF	-	TRBV7-9	-	TRBJ2-1